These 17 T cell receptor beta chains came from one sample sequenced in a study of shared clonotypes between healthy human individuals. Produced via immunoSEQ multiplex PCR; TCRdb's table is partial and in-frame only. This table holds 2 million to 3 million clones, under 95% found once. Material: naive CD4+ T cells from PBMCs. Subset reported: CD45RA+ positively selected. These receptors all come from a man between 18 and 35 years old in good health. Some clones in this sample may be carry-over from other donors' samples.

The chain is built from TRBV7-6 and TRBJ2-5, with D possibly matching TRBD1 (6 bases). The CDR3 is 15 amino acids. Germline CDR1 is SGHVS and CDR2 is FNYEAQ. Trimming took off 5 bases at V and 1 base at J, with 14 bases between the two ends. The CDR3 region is CASSPRQDFQETQYF. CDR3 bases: TGTGCCAGCAGCCCTCGACAGGACTTCCAAGAGACCCAGTACTTC.

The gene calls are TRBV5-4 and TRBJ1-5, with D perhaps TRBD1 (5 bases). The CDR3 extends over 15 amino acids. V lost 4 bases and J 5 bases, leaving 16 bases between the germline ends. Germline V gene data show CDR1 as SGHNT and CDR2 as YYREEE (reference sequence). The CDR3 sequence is CASSTGPQSDQPQHF. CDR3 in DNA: TGTGCCAGCAGCACGGGACCGCAAAGCGATCAGCCCCAGCATTTT. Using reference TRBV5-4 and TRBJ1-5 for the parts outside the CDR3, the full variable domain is ETGVTQSPTHLIKTRGQQVTLRCSSQSGHNTVSWYQQALGQGPQFIFQYYREEENGRGNFPPRFSGLQFPNYSSELNVNALELDDSALYLCASSTGPQSDQPQHFGDGTRLSIL.

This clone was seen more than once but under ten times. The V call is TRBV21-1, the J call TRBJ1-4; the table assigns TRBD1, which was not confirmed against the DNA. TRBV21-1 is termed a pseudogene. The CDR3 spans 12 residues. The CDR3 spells CASRHQNEKLFF. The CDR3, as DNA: TGTGCCAGCAGACACCAGAATGAAAAACTGTTTTTT.

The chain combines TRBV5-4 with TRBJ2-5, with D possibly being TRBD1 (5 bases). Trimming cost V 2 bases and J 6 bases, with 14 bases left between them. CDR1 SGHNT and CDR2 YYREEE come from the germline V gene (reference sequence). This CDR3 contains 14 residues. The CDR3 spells CASSLDSWGQTQYF. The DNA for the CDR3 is TGTGCCAGCAGCTTAGATTCTTGGGGCCAGACCCAGTACTTC.

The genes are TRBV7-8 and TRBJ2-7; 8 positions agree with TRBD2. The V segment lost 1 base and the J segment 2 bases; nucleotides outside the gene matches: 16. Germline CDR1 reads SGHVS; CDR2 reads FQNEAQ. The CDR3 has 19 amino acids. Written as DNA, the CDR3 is TGTGCCAGCAGCTTAGTCAGTTCGACGAGGACTAGCAGAGCCTACGAGCAGTACTTC. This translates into CASSLVSSTRTSRAYEQYF.

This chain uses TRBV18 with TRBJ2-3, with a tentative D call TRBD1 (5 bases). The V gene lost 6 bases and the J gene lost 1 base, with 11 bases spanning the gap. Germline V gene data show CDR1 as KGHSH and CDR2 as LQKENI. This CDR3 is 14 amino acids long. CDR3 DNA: TGTGCCAGCTCGTTTTTAGGGGGCACAGATACGCAGTATTTT. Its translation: CASSFLGGTDTQYF.

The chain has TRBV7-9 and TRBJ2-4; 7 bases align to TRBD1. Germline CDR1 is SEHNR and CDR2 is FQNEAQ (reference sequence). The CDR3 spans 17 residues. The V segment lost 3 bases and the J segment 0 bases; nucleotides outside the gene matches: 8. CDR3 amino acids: CASSFVGTDLAKNIQYF. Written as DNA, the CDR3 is TGTGCCAGCAGCTTCGTCGGGACAGACCTAGCCAAAAACATTCAGTACTTC.

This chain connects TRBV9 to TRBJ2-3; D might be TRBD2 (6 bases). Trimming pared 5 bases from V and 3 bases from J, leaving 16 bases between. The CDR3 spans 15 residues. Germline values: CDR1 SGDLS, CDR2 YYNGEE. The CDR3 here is CASRPYSGGTDTQYF. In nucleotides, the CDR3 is TGTGCCAGCAGGCCTTATAGCGGAGGTACAGATACGCAGTATTTT.

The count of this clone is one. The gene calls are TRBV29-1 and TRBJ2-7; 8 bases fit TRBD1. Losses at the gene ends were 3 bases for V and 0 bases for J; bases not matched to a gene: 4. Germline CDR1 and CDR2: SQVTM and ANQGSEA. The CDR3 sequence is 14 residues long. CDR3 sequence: CSVEWTGSSYEQYF. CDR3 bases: TGCAGCGTTGAGTGGACAGGGAGCTCCTACGAGCAGTACTTC.

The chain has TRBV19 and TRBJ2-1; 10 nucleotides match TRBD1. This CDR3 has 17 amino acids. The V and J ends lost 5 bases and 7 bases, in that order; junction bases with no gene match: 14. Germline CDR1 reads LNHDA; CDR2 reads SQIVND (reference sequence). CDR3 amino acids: CASSPPPGQGMGNEQFF. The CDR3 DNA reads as TGTGCCAGTAGTCCCCCCCCGGGACAGGGGATGGGTAATGAGCAGTTCTTC.

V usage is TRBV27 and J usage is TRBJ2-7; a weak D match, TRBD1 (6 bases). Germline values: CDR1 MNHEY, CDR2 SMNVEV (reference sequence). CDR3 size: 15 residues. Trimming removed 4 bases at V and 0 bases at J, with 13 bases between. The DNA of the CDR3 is TGTGCCAGCAGTTCTTTCAGGGGCGGCTCCTACGAGCAGTACTTC. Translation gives CASSSFRGGSYEQYF.

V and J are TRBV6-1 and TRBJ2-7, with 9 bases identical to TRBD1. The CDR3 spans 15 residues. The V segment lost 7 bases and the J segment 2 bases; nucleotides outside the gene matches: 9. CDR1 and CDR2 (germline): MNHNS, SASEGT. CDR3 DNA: TGTGCCAGCATGCCGGGGACAGGGTTCCCCTACGAGCAGTACTTC. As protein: CASMPGTGFPYEQYF.

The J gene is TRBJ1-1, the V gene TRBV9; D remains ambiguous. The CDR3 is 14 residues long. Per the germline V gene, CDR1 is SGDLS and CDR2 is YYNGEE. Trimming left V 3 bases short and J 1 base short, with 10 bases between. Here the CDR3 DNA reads TGTGCCAGCAGCGAGATGGGCGGGAACACTGAAGCTTTCTTT. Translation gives CASSEMGGNTEAFF.

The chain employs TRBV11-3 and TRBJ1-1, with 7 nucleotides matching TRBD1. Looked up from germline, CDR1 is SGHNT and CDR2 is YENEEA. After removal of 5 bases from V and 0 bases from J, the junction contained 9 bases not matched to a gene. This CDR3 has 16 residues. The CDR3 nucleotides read TGTGCCAGCAGCAACACAGGGGATGAGGTGAACACTGAAGCTTTCTTT. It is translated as CASSNTGDEVNTEAFF.

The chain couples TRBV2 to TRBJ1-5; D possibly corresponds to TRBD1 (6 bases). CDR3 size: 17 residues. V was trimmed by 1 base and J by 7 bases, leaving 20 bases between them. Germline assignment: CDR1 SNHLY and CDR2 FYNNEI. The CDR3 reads CASSEGPQRGAGQPQHF. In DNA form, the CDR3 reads TGTGCCAGCAGTGAAGGTCCCCAGAGGGGGGCAGGCCAGCCCCAGCATTTT.

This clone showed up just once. CDR3 loop: CASTIPRQPQHF. The CDR3 DNA reads as TGTGCCAGCACTATCCCCCGACAGCCCCAGCATTTT. The V and J genes are TRBV28 and TRBJ1-5; D is unclear. Trimming cost V 7 bases and J 7 bases, with 11 bases left between them. Germline lookup yields CDR1 MDHEN and CDR2 SYDVKM. The CDR3 totals 12 residues.

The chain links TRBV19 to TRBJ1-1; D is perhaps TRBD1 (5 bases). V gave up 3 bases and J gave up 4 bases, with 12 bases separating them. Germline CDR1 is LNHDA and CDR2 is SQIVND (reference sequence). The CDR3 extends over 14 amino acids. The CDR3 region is CASSINPQGTEAFF. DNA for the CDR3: TGTGCCAGTAGTATTAACCCGCAGGGCACTGAAGCTTTCTTT.